Included here is one TCR beta chain sequence, with context. The source of the sample is a study of cytotoxic CD8 clonotypes in ibrutinib-treated CLL. The CDR3 extends over 15 amino acids. V lost 5 bases, J lost 3 bases, and 14 bases lay in between. In germline, CDR1 is LNHDA, CDR2 SQIVND (reference sequence). TCRdb's table, derived via immunoSEQ multiplex PCR, lists solely in-frame clones and lacks some. The sample carries approximately 320,000 clones, roughly 71% recorded once. The sample here was PBMCs, taken after 36 months of ibrutinib treatment. The chain uses TRBV19 and TRBJ1-5; tentative D call: TRBD1 (5 bases). The receptor was derived from a human donor with chronic lymphocytic leukemia. In DNA, the CDR3 is TGTGCCAGTAGTTCCTCGGGACGGATCAATCAGCCCCAGCATTTT. This encodes CASSSSGRINQPQHF.